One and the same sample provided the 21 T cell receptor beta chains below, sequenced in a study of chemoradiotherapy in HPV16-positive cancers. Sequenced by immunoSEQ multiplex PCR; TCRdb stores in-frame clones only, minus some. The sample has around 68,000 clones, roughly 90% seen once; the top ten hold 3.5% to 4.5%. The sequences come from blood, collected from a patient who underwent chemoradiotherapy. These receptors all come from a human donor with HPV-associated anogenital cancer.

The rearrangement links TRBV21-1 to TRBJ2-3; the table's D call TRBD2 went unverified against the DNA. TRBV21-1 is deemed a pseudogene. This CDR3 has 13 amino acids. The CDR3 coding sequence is TGTGCCAGCCTCCAGCGGGGGTCAGATACGCAGTATTTT. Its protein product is CASLQRGSDTQYF.

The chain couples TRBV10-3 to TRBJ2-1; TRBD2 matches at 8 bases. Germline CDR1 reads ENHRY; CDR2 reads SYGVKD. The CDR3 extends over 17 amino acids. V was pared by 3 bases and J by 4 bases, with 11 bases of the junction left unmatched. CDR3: CAISEVSGSPLYNEQFF. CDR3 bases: TGTGCCATCAGTGAAGTCAGCGGGAGTCCCCTTTACAATGAGCAGTTCTTC.

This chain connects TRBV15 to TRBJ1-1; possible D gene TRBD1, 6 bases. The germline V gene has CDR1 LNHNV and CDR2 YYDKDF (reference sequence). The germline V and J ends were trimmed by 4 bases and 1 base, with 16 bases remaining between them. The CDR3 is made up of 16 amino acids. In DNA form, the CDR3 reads TGTGCCACCAGCACCGACGTGGACAGCCCGAACACTGAAGCTTTCTTT. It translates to CATSTDVDSPNTEAFF.

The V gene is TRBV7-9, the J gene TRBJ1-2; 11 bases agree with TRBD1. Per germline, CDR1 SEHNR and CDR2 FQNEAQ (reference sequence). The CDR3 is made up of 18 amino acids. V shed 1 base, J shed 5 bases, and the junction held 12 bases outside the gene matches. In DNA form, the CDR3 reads TGTGCCAGCAGCTTAGTCGCTGGACAGGGGGCGGGATGGTATGGCTACACCTTC. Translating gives CASSLVAGQGAGWYGYTF. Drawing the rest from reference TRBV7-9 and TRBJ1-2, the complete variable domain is DTGVSQNPRHKITKRGQNVTFRCDPISEHNRLYWYRQTLGQGPEFLTYFQNEAQLEKSRLLSDRFSAERPKGSFSTLEIQRTEQGDSAMYLCASSLVAGQGAGWYGYTFGSGTRLTVV.

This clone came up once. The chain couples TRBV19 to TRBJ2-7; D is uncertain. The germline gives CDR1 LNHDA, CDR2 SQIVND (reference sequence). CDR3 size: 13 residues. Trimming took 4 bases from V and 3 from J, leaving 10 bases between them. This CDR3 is CASSKGPLYEQYF. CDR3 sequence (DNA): TGTGCCAGTAGTAAAGGGCCCCTCTACGAGCAGTACTTC.

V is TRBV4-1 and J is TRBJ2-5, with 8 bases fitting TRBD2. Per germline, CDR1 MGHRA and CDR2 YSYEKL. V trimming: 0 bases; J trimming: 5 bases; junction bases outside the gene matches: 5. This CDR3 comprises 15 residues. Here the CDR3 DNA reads TGCGCCAGCAGCCAAGAAAAGCGGGAGTGGGAGACCCAGTACTTC. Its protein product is CASSQEKREWETQYF.

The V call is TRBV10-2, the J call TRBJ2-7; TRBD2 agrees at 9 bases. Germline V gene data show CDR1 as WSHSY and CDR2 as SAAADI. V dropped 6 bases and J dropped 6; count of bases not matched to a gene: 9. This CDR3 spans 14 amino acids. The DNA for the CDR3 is TGCGCCAGCAGCGATATAGCGGGGGTCCTCGAGCAGTACTTC. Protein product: CASSDIAGVLEQYF.

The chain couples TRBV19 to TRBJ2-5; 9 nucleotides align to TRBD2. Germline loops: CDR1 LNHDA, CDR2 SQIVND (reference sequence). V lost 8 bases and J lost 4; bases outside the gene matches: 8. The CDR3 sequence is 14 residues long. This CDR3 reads CASSISGSLETQYF. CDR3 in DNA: TGTGCCAGTTCTATTAGCGGGAGCTTAGAGACCCAGTACTTC.

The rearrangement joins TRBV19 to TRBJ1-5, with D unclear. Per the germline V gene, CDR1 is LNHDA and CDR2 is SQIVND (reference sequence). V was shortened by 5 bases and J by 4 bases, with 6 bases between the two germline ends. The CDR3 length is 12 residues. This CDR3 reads CASSLSNQPQHF. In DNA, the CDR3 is TGTGCCAGTAGTTTATCTAATCAGCCCCAGCATTTT.

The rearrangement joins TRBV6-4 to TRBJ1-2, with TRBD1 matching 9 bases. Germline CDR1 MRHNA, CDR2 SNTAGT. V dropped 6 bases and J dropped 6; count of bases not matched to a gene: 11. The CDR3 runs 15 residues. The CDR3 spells CASSLNRGPFDGYTF. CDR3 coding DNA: TGTGCCAGCAGCCTAAACAGGGGGCCTTTTGATGGCTACACCTTC.

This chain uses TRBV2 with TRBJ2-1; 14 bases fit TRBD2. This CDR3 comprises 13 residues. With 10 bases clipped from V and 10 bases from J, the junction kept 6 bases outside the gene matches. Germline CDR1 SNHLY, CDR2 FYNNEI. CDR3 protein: CATSGLAGVEQFF. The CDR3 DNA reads TGTGCCACATCGGGACTAGCGGGAGTCGAGCAGTTCTTC.

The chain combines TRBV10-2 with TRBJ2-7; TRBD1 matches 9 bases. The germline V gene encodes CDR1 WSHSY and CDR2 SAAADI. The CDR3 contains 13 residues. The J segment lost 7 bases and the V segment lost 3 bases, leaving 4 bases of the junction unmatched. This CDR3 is CASSEQGASEQYF. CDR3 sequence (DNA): TGCGCCAGCAGTGAACAGGGGGCAAGTGAGCAGTACTTC.

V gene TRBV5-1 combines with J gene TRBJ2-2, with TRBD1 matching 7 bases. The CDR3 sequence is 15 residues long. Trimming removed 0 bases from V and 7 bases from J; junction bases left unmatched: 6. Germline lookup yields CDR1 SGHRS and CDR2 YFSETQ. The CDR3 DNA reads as TGCGCCAGCAGCTTGGACAGGGGACGGGGCGGGGAGCTGTTTTTT. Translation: CASSLDRGRGGELFF.

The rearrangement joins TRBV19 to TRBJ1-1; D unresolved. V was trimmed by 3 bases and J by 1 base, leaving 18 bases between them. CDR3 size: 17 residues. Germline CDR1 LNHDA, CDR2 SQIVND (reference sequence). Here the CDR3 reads CASSMGGYTTWNTEAFF. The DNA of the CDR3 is TGTGCCAGTAGTATGGGTGGATATACGACCTGGAACACTGAAGCTTTCTTT.

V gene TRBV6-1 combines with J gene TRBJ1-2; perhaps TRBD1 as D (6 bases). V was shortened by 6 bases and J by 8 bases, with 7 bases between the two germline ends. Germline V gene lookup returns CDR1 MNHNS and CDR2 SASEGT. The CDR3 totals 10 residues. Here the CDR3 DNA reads TGTGCCAGCAGGGGGGGCGGCTACACCTTC. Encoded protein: CASRGGGYTF.

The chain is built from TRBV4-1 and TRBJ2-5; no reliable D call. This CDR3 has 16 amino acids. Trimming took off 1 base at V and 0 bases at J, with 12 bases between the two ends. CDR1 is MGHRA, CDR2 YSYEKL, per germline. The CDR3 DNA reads TGCGCCAGCAGCCAAGTTATAGACACTGACCAAGAGACCCAGTACTTC. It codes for CASSQVIDTDQETQYF.

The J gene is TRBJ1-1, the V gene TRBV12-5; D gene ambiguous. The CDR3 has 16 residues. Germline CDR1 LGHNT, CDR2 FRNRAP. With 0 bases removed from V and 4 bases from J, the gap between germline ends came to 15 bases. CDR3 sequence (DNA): TGTGCTAGTGGTTTGGTACTGAGGGAAGGAGCCACTGAAGCTTTCTTT. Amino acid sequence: CASGLVLREGATEAFF.

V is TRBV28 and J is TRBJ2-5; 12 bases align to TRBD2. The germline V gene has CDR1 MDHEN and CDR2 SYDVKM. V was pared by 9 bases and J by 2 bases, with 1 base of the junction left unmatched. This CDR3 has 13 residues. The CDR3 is CASGLAGQETQYF. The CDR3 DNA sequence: TGTGCCAGTGGACTAGCGGGGCAAGAGACCCAGTACTTC.

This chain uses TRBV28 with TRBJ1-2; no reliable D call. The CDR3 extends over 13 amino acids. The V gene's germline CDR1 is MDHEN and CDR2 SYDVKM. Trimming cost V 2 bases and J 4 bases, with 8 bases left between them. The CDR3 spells CASSLEVSYGYTF. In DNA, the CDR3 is TGTGCCAGCAGTTTAGAAGTTTCCTATGGCTACACCTTC.

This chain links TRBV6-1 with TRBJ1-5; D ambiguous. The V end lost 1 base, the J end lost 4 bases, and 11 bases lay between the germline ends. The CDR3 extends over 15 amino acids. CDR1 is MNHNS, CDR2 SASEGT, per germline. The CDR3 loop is CASSEVQNSNQPQHF. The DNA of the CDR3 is TGTGCCAGCAGTGAAGTACAGAACTCTAATCAGCCCCAGCATTTT.

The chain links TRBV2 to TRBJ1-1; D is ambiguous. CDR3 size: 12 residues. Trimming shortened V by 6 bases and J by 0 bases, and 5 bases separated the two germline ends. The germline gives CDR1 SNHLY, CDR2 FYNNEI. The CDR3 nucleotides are TGTGCCAGCAGGACACTGAACACTGAAGCTTTCTTT. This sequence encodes CASRTLNTEAFF.